Listed below are T cell receptor beta chains from one sample, sequenced in a study of blood T cell repertoires in COVID-19. Repertoires were generated with immunoSEQ multiplex PCR, while TCRdb's copy carries only in-frame clones and drops some. Of some 420,000 clones in the sample, 85% to 90% were seen once. The sequencing input was PBMCs or T cells enriched from blood (not recorded which). These receptors all stem from a man in his thirties or forties who had recovered from COVID-19. Each CDR3 is given with its conserved first and last residue.

CASSQAGLQETQYF	TRBV3-1/TRBV3-2	TRBJ2-5
CASRGTGVRNSPLHF	TRBV27	TRBJ1-6
CASSPTGSDGYTF	TRBV19	TRBJ1-2
CASSPIRDTDTQYF	TRBV18	TRBJ2-3
CASTAVGALNTGELFF	TRBV11-2	TRBJ2-2
CASSQRFLSAYEQYF	TRBV4-1	TRBJ2-7
CASSLTGLGSIANVLTF	TRBV5-1	TRBJ2-6
CASSPREPGLNTEAFF	TRBV18	TRBJ1-1
CASSLPSYNEQFF	TRBV11-2	TRBJ2-1
CASRPGTGEPYEQYF	TRBV6-5	TRBJ2-7
CAWSAQTSVGKETQYF	TRBV30	TRBJ2-5
CASSHRPGLVPYEQYF	TRBV3-1/TRBV3-2	TRBJ2-7
CASGLTGTRGDEQFF	TRBV9	TRBJ2-1
CASRGRSSTDTQYF	TRBV9	TRBJ2-3
CASSLLAGEYNEQFF	TRBV7-2	TRBJ2-1
CASTPLCTGRRAFF	TRBV21-1	TRBJ1-1
CASGENTEAFF	TRBV10-2	TRBJ1-1
CASSQDTLGFGYTF	TRBV14	TRBJ1-2
CASSRMSQAPYF	TRBV7-2	TRBJ2-3
CASSFIIVAGSTDTQYF	TRBV5-1	TRBJ2-3
CAISELGVGTEAFF	TRBV10-3	TRBJ1-1
CASSLTRGVSGRTDEQYF	TRBV7-9	TRBJ2-7
CASSPEVGTVGVKLFF	TRBV18	TRBJ1-4
CASSSGQTKETQYF	TRBV5-5	TRBJ2-5
CAWEKGGSRGSPLHF	TRBV30	TRBJ1-6
CASSLPASGRLGELFF	TRBV28	TRBJ2-2
CASKNSYGYTF	TRBV12-3/TRBV12-4	TRBJ1-2
CASSLKPTGADQPQHF	TRBV5-1	TRBJ1-5
CASRPGGGATNEKLFF	TRBV7-8	TRBJ1-4
CASSKDRGGTEAFF	TRBV6-5	TRBJ1-1
CASSGLAGGNTGELFF	TRBV7-9	TRBJ2-2
CASSLTYSGYTF	TRBV5-4	TRBJ1-2
CASTQEPQTGINQPQHF	TRBV4-1	TRBJ1-5
CASSPWSGVSGYTF	TRBV27	TRBJ1-2
CATSREAGAGYEQYF	TRBV15	TRBJ2-7